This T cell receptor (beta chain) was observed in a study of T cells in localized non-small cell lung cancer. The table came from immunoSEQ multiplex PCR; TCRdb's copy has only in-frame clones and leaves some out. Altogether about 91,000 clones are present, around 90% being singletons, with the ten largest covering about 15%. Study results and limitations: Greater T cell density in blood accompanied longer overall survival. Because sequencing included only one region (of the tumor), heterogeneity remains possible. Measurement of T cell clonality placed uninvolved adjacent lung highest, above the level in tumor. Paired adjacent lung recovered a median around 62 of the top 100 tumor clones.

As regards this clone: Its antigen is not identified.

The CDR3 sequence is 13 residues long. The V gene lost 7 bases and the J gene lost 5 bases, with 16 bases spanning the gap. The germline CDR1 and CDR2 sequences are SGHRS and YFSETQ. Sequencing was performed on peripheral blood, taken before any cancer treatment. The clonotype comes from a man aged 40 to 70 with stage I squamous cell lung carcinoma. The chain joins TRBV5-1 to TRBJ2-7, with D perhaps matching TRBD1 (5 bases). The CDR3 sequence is CASRDSLLNEQYF. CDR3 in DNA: TGCGCCAGCCGTGACAGCCTGTTGAACGAGCAGTACTTC.